A selection of T cell receptor beta chains follows, all from one sample in a study of blood T cell repertoires in COVID-19. Assay: immunoSEQ multiplex PCR; the TCRdb copy retains only in-frame clones and omits some. Among over 300,000 clones, 86% were seen once, and the ten largest hold about 1.6%. Source material: peripheral blood. The source is a woman aged 50 to 60 with acute or convalescent COVID-19. Both conserved end residues are part of each CDR3. Each record gives: D gene, clone size, V gene, J gene, CDR3 DNA, CDR3 protein. A D gene is named only where the DNA matches it firmly. Clone sizes are given selectively: once, few, many, or a class where the clone is expanded.

D gene: TRBD1
clone size: .
V gene: TRBV15
J gene: TRBJ1-5
CDR3 DNA: TGTGCCACCAGCAGTGAACGGACAGGTTCGAATCAGCCCCAGCATTTT
CDR3 protein: CATSSERTGSNQPQHF

D gene: .
clone size: .
V gene: TRBV19
J gene: TRBJ1-4
CDR3 DNA: TGTGCCAGTAGTCCGGGGAGTATACGGGGTGAAAAACTGTTTTTT
CDR3 protein: CASSPGSIRGEKLFF

D gene: .
clone size: .
V gene: TRBV24-1
J gene: TRBJ2-1
CDR3 DNA: TGTGCCACCAGTGATTCCGTCCGTGAGCAGTTCTTC
CDR3 protein: CATSDSVREQFF

D gene: .
clone size: .
V gene: TRBV6-5
J gene: TRBJ1-6
CDR3 DNA: TGTGCCAGCAGGACATGGTCCTATAATTCACCCCTCCACTTT
CDR3 protein: CASRTWSYNSPLHF

D gene: TRBD2
clone size: once
V gene: TRBV2
J gene: TRBJ2-5
CDR3 DNA: TGTGCCAGCAGTTGGGGACTAGCGGGAGGGAGCAGTAGGAAAGAGACCCAGTACTTC
CDR3 protein: CASSWGLAGGSSRKETQYF

D gene: .
clone size: once
V gene: TRBV4-2
J gene: TRBJ2-1
CDR3 DNA: TGTGCCAGCAGCAAGGGGGTGGGCAATGAGCAGTTCTTC
CDR3 protein: CASSKGVGNEQFF

D gene: TRBD2
clone size: .
V gene: TRBV29-1
J gene: TRBJ2-1
CDR3 DNA: TGCAGCGTTGTGCCGGGAGGGCCCCTCTCCTACAATGAGCAGTTCTTC
CDR3 protein: CSVVPGGPLSYNEQFF

D gene: TRBD1
clone size: .
V gene: TRBV5-1
J gene: TRBJ1-2
CDR3 DNA: TGCGCCAGCAGCTCGGGACAGGGGACCGTATACTATGGCTACACCTTC
CDR3 protein: CASSSGQGTVYYGYTF

D gene: TRBD1
clone size: .
V gene: TRBV5-8
J gene: TRBJ2-4
CDR3 DNA: TGTGCCAGCAGCCTCACTCGGGACAGAGCCAAAAACATTCAGTACTTC
CDR3 protein: CASSLTRDRAKNIQYF

D gene: TRBD2
clone size: .
V gene: TRBV7-9
J gene: TRBJ2-3
CDR3 DNA: TGTGCCAGCAGCGGCTCGACTAGCGGGAGTAGATATACGCAGTATTTT
CDR3 protein: CASSGSTSGSRYTQYF

D gene: .
clone size: .
V gene: TRBV24-1
J gene: TRBJ2-5
CDR3 DNA: TGTGCCACCAGTGATCCGGGTGTGACAGGCGGGGAGACCCAGTACTTC
CDR3 protein: CATSDPGVTGGETQYF

D gene: TRBD1
clone size: .
V gene: TRBV27
J gene: TRBJ2-7
CDR3 DNA: TGTGCCAGCAGTTCCAACAGGGGGCGCGGCGAGCAGTACTTC
CDR3 protein: CASSSNRGRGEQYF

D gene: .
clone size: .
V gene: TRBV6-2/TRBV6-3
J gene: TRBJ2-7
CDR3 DNA: TGTGCCAGCAGCCCCGACTACTACGAGCAGTACTTC
CDR3 protein: CASSPDYYEQYF

D gene: .
clone size: .
V gene: TRBV10-3
J gene: TRBJ2-5
CDR3 DNA: TGTGCCATCAGTGACGGGGAGGAGACCCAGTACTTC
CDR3 protein: CAISDGEETQYF

D gene: TRBD1
clone size: .
V gene: TRBV18
J gene: TRBJ1-2
CDR3 DNA: TGTGCCAGCTCACTAACCGGGACAGCGGATCCCTATGGCTACACCTTC
CDR3 protein: CASSLTGTADPYGYTF

D gene: .
clone size: .
V gene: TRBV9
J gene: TRBJ2-1
CDR3 DNA: TGTGCCAGCAGCGTAGCAGGGTGGCACTACAATGAGCAGTTCTTC
CDR3 protein: CASSVAGWHYNEQFF

D gene: TRBD1
clone size: .
V gene: TRBV5-4
J gene: TRBJ1-1
CDR3 DNA: TGTGCCAGCAGCGGGGACAGGGGGAATACTGAAGCTTTCTTT
CDR3 protein: CASSGDRGNTEAFF

D gene: .
clone size: .
V gene: TRBV7-9
J gene: TRBJ1-2
CDR3 DNA: TGTGCCAGCACTAGGAAAAATGGACAGTATGGCTACACCTTC
CDR3 protein: CASTRKNGQYGYTF

D gene: .
clone size: .
V gene: TRBV18
J gene: TRBJ2-5
CDR3 DNA: TGTGCCAGCTCACCACGCCAGGCAGTCCAAGAGACCCAGTACTTC
CDR3 protein: CASSPRQAVQETQYF

D gene: TRBD1
clone size: .
V gene: TRBV25-1
J gene: TRBJ1-2
CDR3 DNA: TGTGCCAGCAGTGGCGCCTTGGGACAGCCTAACTATGGCTACACCTTC
CDR3 protein: CASSGALGQPNYGYTF

D gene: .
clone size: .
V gene: TRBV5-1
J gene: TRBJ2-7
CDR3 DNA: TGCGCCAGCAGGGACAACTACGAGCAGTACTTC
CDR3 protein: CASRDNYEQYF

D gene: .
clone size: once
V gene: TRBV7-8
J gene: TRBJ1-2
CDR3 DNA: TGTGCCAGCAGCTTATTGGGCAGCCCACCCTATGGCTACACCTTC
CDR3 protein: CASSLLGSPPYGYTF

D gene: TRBD1
clone size: .
V gene: TRBV3-1/TRBV3-2
J gene: TRBJ1-6
CDR3 DNA: TGTGCCAGCAGGGACAGGGGGAATTCACCCCTCCACTTT
CDR3 protein: CASRDRGNSPLHF

D gene: TRBD1
clone size: .
V gene: TRBV6-5
J gene: TRBJ1-2
CDR3 DNA: TGTGCCAGCAGAACGACAGGGAACTATGGCTACACCTTC
CDR3 protein: CASRTTGNYGYTF

D gene: .
clone size: .
V gene: TRBV4-2
J gene: TRBJ2-7
CDR3 DNA: TGTGCCAGCAGCCAAGATCTCCGAGACTTAAGTATGGGCTACGAGCAGTACTTC
CDR3 protein: CASSQDLRDLSMGYEQYF

D gene: .
clone size: .
V gene: TRBV6-2/TRBV6-3
J gene: TRBJ2-7
CDR3 DNA: TGTGCCAGCAGTTACCCCTCGGGACTGGCCTACGAGCAGTACTTC
CDR3 protein: CASSYPSGLAYEQYF

D gene: TRBD2
clone size: .
V gene: TRBV11-3
J gene: TRBJ2-3
CDR3 DNA: TGTGCCAGCAGCTTCGGGGGGGAAGGCACAGATACGCAGTATTTT
CDR3 protein: CASSFGGEGTDTQYF

D gene: .
clone size: few
V gene: TRBV3-1/TRBV3-2
J gene: TRBJ1-5
CDR3 DNA: TGTGCCAGCAGCCCCGGACAGACTAGCAATCAGCCCCAGCATTTT
CDR3 protein: CASSPGQTSNQPQHF

D gene: .
clone size: .
V gene: TRBV6-5
J gene: TRBJ1-5
CDR3 DNA: TGTGCCAGCAGTCCCGCGGTCGGCCCCCAGCATTTT
CDR3 protein: CASSPAVGPQHF

D gene: .
clone size: .
V gene: TRBV6-2/TRBV6-3
J gene: TRBJ2-4
CDR3 DNA: TGTGCCAGCAGTTCGAGGGACTTTTTCAAAAACATTCAGTACTTC
CDR3 protein: CASSSRDFFKNIQYF

D gene: .
clone size: few
V gene: TRBV19
J gene: TRBJ1-2
CDR3 DNA: TGTGCCAGTAGCCAGATTAACTATGGCTACACCTTC
CDR3 protein: CASSQINYGYTF

D gene: .
clone size: .
V gene: TRBV5-6
J gene: TRBJ1-1
CDR3 DNA: TGTGCCAGCAGCTTTTGGGGCTCTCTCCTGAACACTGAAGCTTTCTTT
CDR3 protein: CASSFWGSLLNTEAFF

D gene: .
clone size: few
V gene: TRBV28
J gene: TRBJ2-7
CDR3 DNA: TGTGCCAGCAGTTTTGACCCCCCCGGAGGCGAGCAGTACTTC
CDR3 protein: CASSFDPPGGEQYF

D gene: .
clone size: .
V gene: TRBV3-1/TRBV3-2
J gene: TRBJ1-4
CDR3 DNA: TGTGCCAGCAGCCAAGAGGGCCTGGGTGAAAAACTGTTTTTT
CDR3 protein: CASSQEGLGEKLFF

D gene: .
clone size: .
V gene: TRBV2
J gene: TRBJ1-6
CDR3 DNA: TGTGCCAGCATTCAATACGGGAACTTTGCACCCCTCCACTTT
CDR3 protein: CASIQYGNFAPLHF

D gene: .
clone size: .
V gene: TRBV6-5
J gene: TRBJ2-2
CDR3 DNA: TGTGCCAGCAGTCTTCCTTTCACCGGGGAGCTGTTTTTT
CDR3 protein: CASSLPFTGELFF

D gene: TRBD1
clone size: .
V gene: TRBV5-5
J gene: TRBJ2-1
CDR3 DNA: TGTGCCAGCAGCTTGGCAGGGGGTGGGATGTATGAGCAGTTCTTC
CDR3 protein: CASSLAGGGMYEQFF

D gene: .
clone size: .
V gene: TRBV28
J gene: TRBJ1-5
CDR3 DNA: TGTGCCAGCAGTTTAGGAGGGGAGAATCAGCCCCAGCATTTT
CDR3 protein: CASSLGGENQPQHF